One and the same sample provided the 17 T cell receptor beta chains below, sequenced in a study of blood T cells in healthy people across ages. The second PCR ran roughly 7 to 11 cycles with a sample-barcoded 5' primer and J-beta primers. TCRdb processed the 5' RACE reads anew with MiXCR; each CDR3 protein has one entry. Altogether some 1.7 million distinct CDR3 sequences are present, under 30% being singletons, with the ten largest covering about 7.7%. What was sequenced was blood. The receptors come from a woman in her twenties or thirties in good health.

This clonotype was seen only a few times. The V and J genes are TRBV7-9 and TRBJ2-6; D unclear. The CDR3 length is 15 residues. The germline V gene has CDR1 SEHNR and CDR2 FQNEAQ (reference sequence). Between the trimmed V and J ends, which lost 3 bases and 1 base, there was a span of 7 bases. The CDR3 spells CASSFWSSGANVLTF. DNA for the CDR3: TGTGCCAGCAGCTTCTGGAGTTCTGGGGCCAACGTCCTGACTTTC. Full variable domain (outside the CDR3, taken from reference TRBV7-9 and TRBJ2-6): DTGVSQNPRHKITKRGQNVTFRCDPISEHNRLYWYRQTLGQGPEFLTYFQNEAQLEKSRLLSDRFSAERPKGSFSTLEIQRTEQGDSAMYLCASSFWSSGANVLTFGAGSRLTVL.

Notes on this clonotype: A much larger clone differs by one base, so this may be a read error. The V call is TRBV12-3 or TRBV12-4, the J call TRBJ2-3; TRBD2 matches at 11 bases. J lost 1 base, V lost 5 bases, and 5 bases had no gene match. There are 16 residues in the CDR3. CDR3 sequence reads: CASSPVSGRGTDTQYF. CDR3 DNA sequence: TGTGCCAGCAGTCCCGTTAGCGGGAGGGGCACAGATACGCAGTATTTT.

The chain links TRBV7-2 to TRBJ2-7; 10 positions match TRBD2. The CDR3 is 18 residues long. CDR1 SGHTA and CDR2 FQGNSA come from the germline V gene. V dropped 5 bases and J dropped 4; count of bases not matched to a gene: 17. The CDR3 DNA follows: TGTGCCAGCAGCCCCCAAATAATGACTAGCGGGTTGTTATACGAGCAGTACTTC. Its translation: CASSPQIMTSGLLYEQYF.

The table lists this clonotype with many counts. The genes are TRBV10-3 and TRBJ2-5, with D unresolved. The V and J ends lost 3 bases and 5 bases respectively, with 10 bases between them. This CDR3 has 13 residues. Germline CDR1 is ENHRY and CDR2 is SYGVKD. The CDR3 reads CAISDGKIETQYF. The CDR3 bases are TGTGCCATCAGTGATGGTAAAATCGAGACCCAGTACTTC.

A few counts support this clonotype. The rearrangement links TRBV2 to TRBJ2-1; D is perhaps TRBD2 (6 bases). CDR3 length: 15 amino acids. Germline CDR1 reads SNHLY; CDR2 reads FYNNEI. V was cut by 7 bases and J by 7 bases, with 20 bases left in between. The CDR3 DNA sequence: TGTGCCAGCATGGAGGCACAACGGGGGAGGAATGAGCAGTTCTTC. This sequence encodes CASMEAQRGRNEQFF.

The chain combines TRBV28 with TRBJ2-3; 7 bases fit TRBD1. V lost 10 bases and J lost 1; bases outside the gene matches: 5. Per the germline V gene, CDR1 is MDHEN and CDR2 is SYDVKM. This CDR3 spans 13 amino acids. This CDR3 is CATQTGRTDTQYF. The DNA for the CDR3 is TGTGCCACCCAGACAGGGCGCACAGATACGCAGTATTTT.

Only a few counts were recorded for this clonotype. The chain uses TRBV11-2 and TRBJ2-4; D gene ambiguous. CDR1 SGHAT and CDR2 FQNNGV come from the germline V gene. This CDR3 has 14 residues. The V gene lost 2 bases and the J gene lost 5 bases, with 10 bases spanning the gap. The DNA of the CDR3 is TGTGCCAGCAGCTTACCAGAAATCCAAAACATTCAGTACTTC. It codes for CASSLPEIQNIQYF.

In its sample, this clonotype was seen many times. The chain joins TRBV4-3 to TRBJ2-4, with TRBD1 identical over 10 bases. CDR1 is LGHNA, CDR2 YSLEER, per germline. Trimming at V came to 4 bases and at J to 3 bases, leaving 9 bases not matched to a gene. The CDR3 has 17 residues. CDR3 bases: TGCGCCAGCAGCCTCATGACCGGGACAGGGGTCAAAAACATTCAGTACTTC. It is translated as CASSLMTGTGVKNIQYF.

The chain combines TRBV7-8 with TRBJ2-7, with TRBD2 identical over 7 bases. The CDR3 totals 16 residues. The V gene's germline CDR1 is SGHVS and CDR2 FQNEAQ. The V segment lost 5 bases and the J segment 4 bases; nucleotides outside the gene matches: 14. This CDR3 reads CASSQGGASGEYEQYF. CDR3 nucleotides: TGTGCCAGCAGCCAGGGAGGGGCCAGTGGCGAGTACGAGCAGTACTTC. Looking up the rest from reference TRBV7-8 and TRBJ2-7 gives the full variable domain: GAGVSQSPRYKVAKRGQDVALRCDPISGHVSLFWYQQALGQGPEFLTYFQNEAQLDKSGLPSDRFFAERPEGSVSTLKIQRTQQEDSAVYLCASSQGGASGEYEQYFGPGTRLTVT.

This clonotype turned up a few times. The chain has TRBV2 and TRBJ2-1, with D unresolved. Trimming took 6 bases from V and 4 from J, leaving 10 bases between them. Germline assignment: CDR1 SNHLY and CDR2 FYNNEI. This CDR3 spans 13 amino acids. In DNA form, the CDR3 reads TGTGCCAGCAGCAACGAAGAGTACAATGAGCAGTTCTTC. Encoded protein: CASSNEEYNEQFF.

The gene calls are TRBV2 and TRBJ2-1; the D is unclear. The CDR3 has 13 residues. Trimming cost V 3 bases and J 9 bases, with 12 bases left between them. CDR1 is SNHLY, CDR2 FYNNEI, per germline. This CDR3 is CASSDSPAAEQFF. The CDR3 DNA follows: TGTGCCAGCAGTGACTCCCCGGCGGCTGAGCAGTTCTTC.

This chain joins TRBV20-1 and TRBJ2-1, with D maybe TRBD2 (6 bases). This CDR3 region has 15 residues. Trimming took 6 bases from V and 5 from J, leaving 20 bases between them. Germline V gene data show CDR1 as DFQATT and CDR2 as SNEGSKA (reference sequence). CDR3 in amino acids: CSAEIREKWNNEQFF. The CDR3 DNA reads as TGCAGTGCGGAGATACGGGAGAAGTGGAACAATGAGCAGTTCTTC.

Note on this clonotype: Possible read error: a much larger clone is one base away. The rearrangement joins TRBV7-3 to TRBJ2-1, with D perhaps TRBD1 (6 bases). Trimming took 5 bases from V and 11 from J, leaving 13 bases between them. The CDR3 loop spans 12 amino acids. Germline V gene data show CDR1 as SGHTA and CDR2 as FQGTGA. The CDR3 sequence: CASSPKGGKQFF. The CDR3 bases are TGTGCCAGCAGCCCGAAAGGGGGTAAGCAGTTCTTC.

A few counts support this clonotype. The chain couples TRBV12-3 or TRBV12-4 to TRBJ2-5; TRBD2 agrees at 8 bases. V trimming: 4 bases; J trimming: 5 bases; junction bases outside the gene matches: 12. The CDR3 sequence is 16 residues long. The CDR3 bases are TGTGCCAGCAGTTCCCCCTCCGGGAGGGCGGGGGAGACCCAGTACTTC. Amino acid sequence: CASSSPSGRAGETQYF.

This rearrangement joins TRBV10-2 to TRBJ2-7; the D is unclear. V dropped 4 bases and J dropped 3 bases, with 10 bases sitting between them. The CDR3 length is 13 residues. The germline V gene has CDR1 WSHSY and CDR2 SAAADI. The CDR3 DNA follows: TGCGCCAGCAGTGTCGGGCAGAACTACGAGCAGTACTTC. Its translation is CASSVGQNYEQYF.

The CDR3 region has the DNA TGTGCCAGCAGCTTAGGAGGGGGCCGCCCCTGCGAGCAGTACTTC. Translation: CASSLGGGRPCEQYF. The chain couples TRBV7-2 to TRBJ2-5; 7 bases match TRBD1. TRBJ2-7 explains the end of the DNA better; the J call may be wrong. Per germline, CDR1 SGHTA and CDR2 FQGNSA. The CDR3 has 15 amino acids.

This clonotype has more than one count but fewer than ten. CDR3 in DNA: TGTACCAGCAGCGCCAGGGTAACCTACGAGCAGTACTTC. Residues: CTSSARVTYEQYF. The chain employs TRBV7-2 and TRBJ2-7, with D possibly TRBD1 on 5 matching bases. CDR1 is SGHTA, CDR2 FQGNSA, per germline. The CDR3 loop spans 13 amino acids. Trimming took off 5 bases at V and 2 bases at J, with 10 bases between the two ends.